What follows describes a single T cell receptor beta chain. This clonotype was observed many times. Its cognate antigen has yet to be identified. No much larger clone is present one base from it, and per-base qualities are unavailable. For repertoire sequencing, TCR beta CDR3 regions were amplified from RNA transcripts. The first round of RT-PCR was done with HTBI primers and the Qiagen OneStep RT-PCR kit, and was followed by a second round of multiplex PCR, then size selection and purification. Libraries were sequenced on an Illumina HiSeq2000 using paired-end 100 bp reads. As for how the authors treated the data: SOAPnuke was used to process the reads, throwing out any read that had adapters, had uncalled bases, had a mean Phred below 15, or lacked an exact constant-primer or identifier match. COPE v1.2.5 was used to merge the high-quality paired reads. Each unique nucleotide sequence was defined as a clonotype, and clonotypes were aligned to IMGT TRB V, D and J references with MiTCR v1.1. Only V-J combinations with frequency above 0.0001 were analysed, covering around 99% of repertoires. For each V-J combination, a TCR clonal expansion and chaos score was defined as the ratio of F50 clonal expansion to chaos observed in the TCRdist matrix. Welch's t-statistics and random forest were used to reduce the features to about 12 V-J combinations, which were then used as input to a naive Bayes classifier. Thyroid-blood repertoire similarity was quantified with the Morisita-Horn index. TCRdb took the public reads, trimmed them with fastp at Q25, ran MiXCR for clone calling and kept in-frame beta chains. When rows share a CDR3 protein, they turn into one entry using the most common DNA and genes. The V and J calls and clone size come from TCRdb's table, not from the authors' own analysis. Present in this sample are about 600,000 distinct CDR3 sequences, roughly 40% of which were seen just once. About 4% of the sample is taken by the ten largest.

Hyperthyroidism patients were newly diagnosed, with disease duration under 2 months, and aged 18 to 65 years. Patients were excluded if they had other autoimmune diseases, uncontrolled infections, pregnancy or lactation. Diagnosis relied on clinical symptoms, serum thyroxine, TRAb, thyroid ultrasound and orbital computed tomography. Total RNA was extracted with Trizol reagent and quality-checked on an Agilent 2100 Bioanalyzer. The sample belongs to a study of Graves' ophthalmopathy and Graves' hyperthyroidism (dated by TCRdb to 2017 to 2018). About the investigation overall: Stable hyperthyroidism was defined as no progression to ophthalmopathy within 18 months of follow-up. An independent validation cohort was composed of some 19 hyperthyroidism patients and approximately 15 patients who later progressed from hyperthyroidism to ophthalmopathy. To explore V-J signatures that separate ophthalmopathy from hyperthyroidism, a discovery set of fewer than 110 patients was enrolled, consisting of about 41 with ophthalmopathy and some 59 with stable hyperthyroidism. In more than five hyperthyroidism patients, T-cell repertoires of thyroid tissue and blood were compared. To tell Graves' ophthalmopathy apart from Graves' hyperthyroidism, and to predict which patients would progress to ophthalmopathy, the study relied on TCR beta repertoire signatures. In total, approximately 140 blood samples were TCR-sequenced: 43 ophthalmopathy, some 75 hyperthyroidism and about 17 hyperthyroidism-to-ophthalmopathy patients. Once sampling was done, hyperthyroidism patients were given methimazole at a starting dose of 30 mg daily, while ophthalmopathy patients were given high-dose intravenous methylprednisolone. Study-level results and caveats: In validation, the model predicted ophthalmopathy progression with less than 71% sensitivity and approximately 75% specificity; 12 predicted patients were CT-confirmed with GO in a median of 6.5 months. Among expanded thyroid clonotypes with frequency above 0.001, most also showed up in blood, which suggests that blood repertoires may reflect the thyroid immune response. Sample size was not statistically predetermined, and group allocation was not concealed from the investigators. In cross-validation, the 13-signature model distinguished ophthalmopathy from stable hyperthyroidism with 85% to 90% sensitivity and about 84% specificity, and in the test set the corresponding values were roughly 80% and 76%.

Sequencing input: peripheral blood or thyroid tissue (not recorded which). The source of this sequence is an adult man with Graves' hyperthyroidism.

The CDR3 is CSASSSDSNQPQHF. The sequenced DNA: TGCAGTGCTAGTAGCAGTGATAGCAATCAGCCCCAGCATTTT. This sequence uses TRBV20-1 and TRBJ1-5; too little of a D gene remains to name it. V is pared back by 3 bases and J by 0 bases, with 9 bases lying between the germline termini. Its CDR3 holds 14 amino acids, cysteine through phenylalanine. Just CDR3 DNA is preserved here, 42 bases in frame from base 1. CDR1 and CDR2 were assigned from the germline V gene (reference sequence) as DFQATT and SNEGSKA.